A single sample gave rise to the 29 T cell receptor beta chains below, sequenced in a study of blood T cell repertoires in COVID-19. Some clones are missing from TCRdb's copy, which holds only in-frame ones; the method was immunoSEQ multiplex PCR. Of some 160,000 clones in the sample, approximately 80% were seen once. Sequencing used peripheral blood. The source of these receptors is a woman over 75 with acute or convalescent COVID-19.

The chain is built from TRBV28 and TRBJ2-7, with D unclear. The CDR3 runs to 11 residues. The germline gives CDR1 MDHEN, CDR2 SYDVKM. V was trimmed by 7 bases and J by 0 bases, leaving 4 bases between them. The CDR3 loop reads CASILSYEQYF. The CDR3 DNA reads TGTGCCAGCATCCTCTCCTACGAGCAGTACTTC.

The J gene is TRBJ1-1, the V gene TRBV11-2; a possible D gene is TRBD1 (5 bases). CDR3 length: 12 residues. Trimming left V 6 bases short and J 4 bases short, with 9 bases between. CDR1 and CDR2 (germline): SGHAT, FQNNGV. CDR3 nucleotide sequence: TGTGCCAGCAGACAGGTGGGCACTGAAGCTTTCTTT. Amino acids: CASRQVGTEAFF.

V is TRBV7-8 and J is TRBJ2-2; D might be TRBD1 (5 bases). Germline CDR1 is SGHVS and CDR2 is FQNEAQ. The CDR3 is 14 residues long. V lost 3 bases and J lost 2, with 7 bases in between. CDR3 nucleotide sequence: TGTGCCAGCAGCTTGACAGTAAACACCGGGGAGCTGTTTTTT. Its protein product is CASSLTVNTGELFF.

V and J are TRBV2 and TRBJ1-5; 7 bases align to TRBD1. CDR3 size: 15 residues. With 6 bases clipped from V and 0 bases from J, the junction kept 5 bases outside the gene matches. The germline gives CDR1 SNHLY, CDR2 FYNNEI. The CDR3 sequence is CASSGQAISNQPQHF. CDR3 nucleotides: TGTGCCAGCAGCGGACAGGCGATTAGCAATCAGCCCCAGCATTTT.

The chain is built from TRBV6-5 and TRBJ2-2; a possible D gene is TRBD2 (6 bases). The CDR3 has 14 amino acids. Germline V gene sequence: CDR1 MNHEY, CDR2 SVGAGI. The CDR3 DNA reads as TGTGTCACAAGAATAATGGGGGGCACCGGGGAGCTGTTTTTT. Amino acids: CVTRIMGGTGELFF.

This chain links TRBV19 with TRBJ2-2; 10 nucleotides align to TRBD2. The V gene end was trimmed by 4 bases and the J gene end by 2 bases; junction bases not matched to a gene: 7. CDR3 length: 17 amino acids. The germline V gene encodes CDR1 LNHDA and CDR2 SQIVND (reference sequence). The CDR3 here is CASSTLGLAVNTGELFF. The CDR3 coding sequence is TGTGCCAGTAGTACCTTAGGACTAGCGGTTAACACCGGGGAGCTGTTTTTT.

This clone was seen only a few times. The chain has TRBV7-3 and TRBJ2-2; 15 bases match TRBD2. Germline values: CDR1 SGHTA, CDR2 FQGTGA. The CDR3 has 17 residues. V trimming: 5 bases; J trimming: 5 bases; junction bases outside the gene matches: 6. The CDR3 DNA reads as TGTGCCAGCAGCGCCCAGGGACTAGCGGGAGGTACCGGGGAGCTGTTTTTT. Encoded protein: CASSAQGLAGGTGELFF. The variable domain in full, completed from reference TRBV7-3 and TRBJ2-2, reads GAGVSQTPSNKVTEKGKYVELRCDPISGHTALYWYRQSLGQGPEFLIYFQGTGAADDSGLPNDRFFAVRPEGSVSTLKIQRTERGDSAVYLCASSAQGLAGGTGELFFGEGSRLTVL.

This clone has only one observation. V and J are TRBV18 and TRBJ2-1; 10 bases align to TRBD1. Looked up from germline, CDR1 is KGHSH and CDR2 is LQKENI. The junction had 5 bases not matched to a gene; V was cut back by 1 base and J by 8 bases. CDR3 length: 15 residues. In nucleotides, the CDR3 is TGTGCCAGCTCACCACTTGGACAGGGGGGCGATGAGCAGTTCTTC. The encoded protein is CASSPLGQGGDEQFF.

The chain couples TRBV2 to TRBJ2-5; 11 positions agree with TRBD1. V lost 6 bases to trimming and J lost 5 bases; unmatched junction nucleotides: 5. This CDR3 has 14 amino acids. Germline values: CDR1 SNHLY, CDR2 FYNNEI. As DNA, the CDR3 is TGTGCCAGCAGAGGACAGGGGGCCAGGGAGACCCAGTACTTC. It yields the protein CASRGQGARETQYF.

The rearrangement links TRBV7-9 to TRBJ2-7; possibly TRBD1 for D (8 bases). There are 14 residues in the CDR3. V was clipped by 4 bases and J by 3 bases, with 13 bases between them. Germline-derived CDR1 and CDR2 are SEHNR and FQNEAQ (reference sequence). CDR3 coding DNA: TGTGCCAGCAGCTGGGGGGGACAGGACTACGAGCAGTACTTC. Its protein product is CASSWGGQDYEQYF.

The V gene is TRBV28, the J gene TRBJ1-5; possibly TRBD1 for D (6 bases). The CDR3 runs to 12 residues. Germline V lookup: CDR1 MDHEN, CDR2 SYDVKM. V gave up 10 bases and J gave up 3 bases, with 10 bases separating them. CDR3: CATGTLNQPQHF. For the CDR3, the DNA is TGTGCCACCGGGACACTCAATCAGCCCCAGCATTTT.

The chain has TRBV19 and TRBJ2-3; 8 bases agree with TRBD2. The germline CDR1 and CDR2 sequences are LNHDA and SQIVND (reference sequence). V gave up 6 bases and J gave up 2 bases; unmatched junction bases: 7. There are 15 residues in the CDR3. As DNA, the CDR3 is TGTGCCAGTAGGGGTGGCGGGGGGTACACAGATACGCAGTATTTT. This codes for CASRGGGGYTDTQYF. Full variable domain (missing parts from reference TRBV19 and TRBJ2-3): DGGITQSPKYLFRKEGQNVTLSCEQNLNHDAMYWYRQDPGQGLRLIYYSQIVNDFQKGDIAEGYSVSREKKESFPLTVTSAQKNPTAFYLCASRGGGGYTDTQYFGPGTRLTVL.

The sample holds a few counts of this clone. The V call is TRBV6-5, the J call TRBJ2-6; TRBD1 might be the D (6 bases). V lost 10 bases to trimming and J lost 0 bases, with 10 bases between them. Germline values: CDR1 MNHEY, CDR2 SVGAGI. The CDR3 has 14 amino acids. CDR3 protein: CATWGHSGANVLTF. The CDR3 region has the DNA TGTGCCACGTGGGGGCACTCTGGGGCCAACGTCCTGACTTTC.

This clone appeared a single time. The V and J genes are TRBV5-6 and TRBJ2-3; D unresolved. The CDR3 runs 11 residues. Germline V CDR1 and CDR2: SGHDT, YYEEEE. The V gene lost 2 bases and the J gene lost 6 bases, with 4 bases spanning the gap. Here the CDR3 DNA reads TGTGCCAGCAGCTTATCGGATACGCAGTATTTT. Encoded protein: CASSLSDTQYF.

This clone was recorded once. Here the CDR3 DNA reads TGCGCCAGCAGCCCGACTAGTGGGGCACGGAATGAGCAGTTCTTC. It codes for CASSPTSGARNEQFF. This chain uses TRBV4-1 with TRBJ2-1, with D possibly matching TRBD2 (6 bases). This CDR3 contains 15 residues. The V and J ends lost 4 bases and 7 bases respectively, with 17 bases between them. Per the germline V gene, CDR1 is MGHRA and CDR2 is YSYEKL.

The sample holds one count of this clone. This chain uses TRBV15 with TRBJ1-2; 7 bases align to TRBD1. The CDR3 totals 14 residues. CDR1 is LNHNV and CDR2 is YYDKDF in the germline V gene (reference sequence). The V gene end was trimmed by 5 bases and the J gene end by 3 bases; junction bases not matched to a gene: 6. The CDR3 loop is CATSLRQGDYGYTF. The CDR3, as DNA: TGTGCCACCAGCTTACGTCAGGGGGACTATGGCTACACCTTC.

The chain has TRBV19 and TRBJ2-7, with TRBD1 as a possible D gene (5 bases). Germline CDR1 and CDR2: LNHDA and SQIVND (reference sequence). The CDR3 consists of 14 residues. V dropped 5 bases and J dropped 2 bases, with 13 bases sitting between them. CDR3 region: CASSLLGAAYEQYF. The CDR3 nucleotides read TGTGCCAGTAGTCTTTTAGGGGCAGCCTACGAGCAGTACTTC. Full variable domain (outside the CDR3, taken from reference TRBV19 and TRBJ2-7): DGGITQSPKYLFRKEGQNVTLSCEQNLNHDAMYWYRQDPGQGLRLIYYSQIVNDFQKGDIAEGYSVSREKKESFPLTVTSAQKNPTAFYLCASSLLGAAYEQYFGPGTRLTVT.

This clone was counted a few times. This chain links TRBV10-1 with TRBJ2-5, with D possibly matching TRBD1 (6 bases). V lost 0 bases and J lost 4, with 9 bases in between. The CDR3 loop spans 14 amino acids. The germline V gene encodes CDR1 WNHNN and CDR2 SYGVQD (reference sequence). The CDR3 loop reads CASSESTGRETQYF. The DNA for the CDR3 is TGCGCCAGCAGTGAGTCTACAGGGCGAGAGACCCAGTACTTC.

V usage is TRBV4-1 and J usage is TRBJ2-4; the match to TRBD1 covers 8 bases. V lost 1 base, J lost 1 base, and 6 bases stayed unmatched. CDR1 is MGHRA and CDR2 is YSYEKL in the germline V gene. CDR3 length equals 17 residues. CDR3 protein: CASSQVATGEAKNIQYF. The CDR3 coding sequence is TGCGCCAGCAGCCAAGTCGCGACAGGGGAGGCCAAAAACATTCAGTACTTC.

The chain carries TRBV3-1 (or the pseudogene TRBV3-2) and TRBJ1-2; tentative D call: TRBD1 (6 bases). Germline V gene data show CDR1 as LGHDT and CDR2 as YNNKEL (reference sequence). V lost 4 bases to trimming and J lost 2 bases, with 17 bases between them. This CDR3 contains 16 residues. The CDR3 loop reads CASSPVVGGRNYGYTF. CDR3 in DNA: TGTGCCAGCAGCCCGGTAGTTGGGGGCCGCAACTATGGCTACACCTTC.

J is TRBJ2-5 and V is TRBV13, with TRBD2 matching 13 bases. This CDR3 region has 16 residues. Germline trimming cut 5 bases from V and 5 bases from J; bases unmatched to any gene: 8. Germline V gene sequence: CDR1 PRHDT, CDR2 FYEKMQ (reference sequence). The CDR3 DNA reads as TGTGCCAGCAGCCTCGGACTAGCGGGAGTTGGGGAGACCCAGTACTTC. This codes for CASSLGLAGVGETQYF. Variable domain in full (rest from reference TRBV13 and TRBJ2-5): AAGVIQSPRHLIKEKRETATLKCYPIPRHDTVYWYQQGPGQDPQFLISFYEKMQSDKGSIPDRFSAQQFSDYHSELNMSSLELGDSALYFCASSLGLAGVGETQYFGPGTRLLVL.

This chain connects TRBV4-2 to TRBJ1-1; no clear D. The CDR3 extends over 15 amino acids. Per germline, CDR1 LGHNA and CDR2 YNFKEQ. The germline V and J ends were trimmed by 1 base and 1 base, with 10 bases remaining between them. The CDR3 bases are TGTGCCAGCAGCCAAGCCGGGATGGGGAACACTGAAGCTTTCTTT. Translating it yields CASSQAGMGNTEAFF.

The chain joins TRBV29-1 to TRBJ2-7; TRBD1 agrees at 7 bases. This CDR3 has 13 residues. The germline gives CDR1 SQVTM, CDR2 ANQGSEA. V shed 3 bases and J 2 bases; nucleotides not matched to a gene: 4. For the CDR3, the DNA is TGCAGCGTTGAGGACGGGACAGCCTACGAGCAGTACTTC. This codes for CSVEDGTAYEQYF.

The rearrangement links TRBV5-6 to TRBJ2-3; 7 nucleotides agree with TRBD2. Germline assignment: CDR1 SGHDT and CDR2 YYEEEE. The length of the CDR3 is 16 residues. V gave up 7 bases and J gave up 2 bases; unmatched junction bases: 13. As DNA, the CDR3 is TGTGCCAGCGCCATACTAAAGAGCGGGGCCACAGATACGCAGTATTTT. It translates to CASAILKSGATDTQYF. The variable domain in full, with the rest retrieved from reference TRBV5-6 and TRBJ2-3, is DAGVTQSPTHLIKTRGQQVTLRCSPKSGHDTVSWYQQALGQGPQFIFQYYEEEERQRGNFPDRFSGHQFPNYSSELNVNALLLGDSALYLCASAILKSGATDTQYFGPGTRLTVL.

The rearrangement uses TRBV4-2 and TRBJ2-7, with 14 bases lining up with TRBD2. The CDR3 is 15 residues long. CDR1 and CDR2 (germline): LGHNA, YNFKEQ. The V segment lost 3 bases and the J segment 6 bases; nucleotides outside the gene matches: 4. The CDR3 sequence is CASSQTSGRASEQYF. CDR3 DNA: TGTGCCAGCAGCCAGACTAGCGGGAGGGCCAGCGAGCAGTACTTC.

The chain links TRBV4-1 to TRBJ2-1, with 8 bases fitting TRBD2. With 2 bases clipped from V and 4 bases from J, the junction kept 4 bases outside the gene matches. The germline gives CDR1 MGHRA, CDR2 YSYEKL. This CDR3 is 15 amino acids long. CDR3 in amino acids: CASSQPREGYNEQFF. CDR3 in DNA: TGCGCCAGCAGCCAACCCCGGGAGGGTTACAATGAGCAGTTCTTC.

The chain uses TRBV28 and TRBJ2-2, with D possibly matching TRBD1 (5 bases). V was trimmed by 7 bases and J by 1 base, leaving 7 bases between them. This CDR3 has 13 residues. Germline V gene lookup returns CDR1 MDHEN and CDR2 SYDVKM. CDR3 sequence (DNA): TGTGCCAGCAAGCAGGGGAACACCGGGGAGCTGTTTTTT. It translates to CASKQGNTGELFF.

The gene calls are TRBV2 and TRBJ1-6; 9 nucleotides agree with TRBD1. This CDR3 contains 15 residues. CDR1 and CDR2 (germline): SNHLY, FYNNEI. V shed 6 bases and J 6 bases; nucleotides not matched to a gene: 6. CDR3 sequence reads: CASRQQGALNSPLHF. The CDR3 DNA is TGTGCCAGCAGGCAACAGGGGGCGCTTAATTCACCCCTCCACTTT.

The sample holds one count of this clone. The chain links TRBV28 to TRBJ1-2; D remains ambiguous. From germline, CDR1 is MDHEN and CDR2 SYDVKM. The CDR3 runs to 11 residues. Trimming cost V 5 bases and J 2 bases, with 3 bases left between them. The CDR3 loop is CASSVNYGYTF. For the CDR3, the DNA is TGTGCCAGCAGTGTAAACTATGGCTACACCTTC.